This T cell receptor (beta chain) was recorded in a study of sequential checkpoint blockade in melanoma. Profiled with immunoSEQ multiplex PCR; TCRdb holds only in-frame clones, not every one. The repertoire holds about 17,000 clones, with about 67% as singletons. This CDR3 is 14 amino acids long. V gave up 4 bases and J gave up 7 bases; unmatched junction bases: 10. CDR1 and CDR2 (germline): SQVTM, ANQGSEA. As for treatment: randomized to nivolumab then ipilimumab (arm A) or the reverse (arm B). This specimen consisted of CD8+ T cells sorted from blood (inferred from file names), obtained from a patient given nivolumab and ipilimumab in sequence. The clonotype was recovered from a human donor with melanoma. This chain joins TRBV29-1 and TRBJ1-1, with 9 nucleotides matching TRBD1. The CDR3 coding sequence is TGCAGCGTTGTGGAGATTGGACAGGGGAGTGAAGCTTTCTTT. Protein product: CSVVEIGQGSEAFF.